Ten or more counts support the clone carrying this TCR beta chain. The data belong to a study of T cell repertoires in cytomegalovirus infection. The CDR3 loop spans 14 amino acids. Trimming pared 5 bases from V and 4 bases from J, leaving 17 bases between. The V gene's germline CDR1 is SQVTM and CDR2 ANQGSEA. Each CDR3 protein gets one entry after TCRdb re-called the reads with MiXCR. The profile shows 300,000 or so distinct CDR3 sequences, roughly 9.3% of them singletons. The V gene is TRBV29-1, the J gene TRBJ1-1; possibly TRBD1 for D (6 bases). Sample: PBMCs. This receptor was taken from a human donor in good health (CMV status not recorded). Some clones in this sample may be carry-over from other donors' samples. The CDR3 DNA reads as TGCAGCGTTCGTGGTAGGGGGATTGTCACTGAAGCTTTCTTT. It specifies CSVRGRGIVTEAFF.